The TCR beta chain described here comes from a study of T cells in Graves' hyperthyroidism and ophthalmopathy (dated by TCRdb to between 2018 and 2021). As for the study more broadly: Peripheral blood samples were taken at initial diagnosis, before any treatment was given. To identify TCR V-J signatures that set the groups apart, the researchers used a discovery cohort of 95 to 100 patients, made up of 40 to 45 with Graves' ophthalmopathy and about 60 with stable Graves' hyperthyroidism. Whether ophthalmopathy could be predicted prospectively was tested in an independent validation cohort made up of 18 to 20 hyperthyroidism patients plus 17 patients who later progressed to ophthalmopathy. According to the paper, TCR Vbeta CDR3 sequencing was carried out on more than 120 peripheral blood samples, which came from about 45 ophthalmopathy, 70 to 80 hyperthyroidism and about 17 progressor patients. The 100 or so discovery patients were randomly divided into training and test sets at a 7:3 ratio. After sampling, hyperthyroidism patients received methimazole starting at 30 mg daily, and ophthalmopathy patients received high-dose intravenous methylprednisolone. In about six Graves' hyperthyroidism patients, the study also compared T-cell repertoires from thyroid tissue with T-cell repertoires from blood.

Including the terminal cysteine and phenylalanine, the CDR3 comprises 16 residues. Only CDR3 DNA remains: 48 bases, in frame from the first base. CDR1 KGHDR and CDR2 SFDVKD are derived from the germline V gene. V drops 0 bases and J drops 4 bases, leaving 9 bases in between. The investigation overall reported the following: In cross-validation, a model built on a 13 V-J signature told ophthalmopathy apart from stable hyperthyroidism with 85% to 90% sensitivity and around 84% specificity, and in testing the same model reached 80%/75%. In validation, the model predicted progression to ophthalmopathy with approximately 70% sensitivity and about 73% specificity, a median of 6.5 months before onset. No statistical method was used to set the sample size in advance, and investigators knew the group allocation. Blood samples also contained most of the expanded thyroid clonotypes (frequency above 0.001), which suggests that blood repertoires may reflect thyroid immune responses.

Graves' hyperthyroidism was defined as stable when no progression to ophthalmopathy occurred over 18 months of follow-up. Hyperthyroidism patients were newly diagnosed, with disease duration under 2 months, and aged 18 to 65 years. Any patient with an uncontrolled infection, another autoimmune disease, pregnancy or lactation was excluded. Clinical symptoms, serum thyroxine and TRAb, thyroid ultrasound, and orbital computed tomography formed the basis for the diagnoses. PBMCs were separated from 10 ml of fresh peripheral blood using Ficoll-Paque density gradient centrifugation. Total RNA was extracted using Trizol reagent, and RNA quality was assessed on an Agilent 2100 Bioanalyzer. TCR beta CDR3 regions were amplified from RNA transcripts. A first-round RT-PCR of the TCR CDR3 used the HTBI primer set with the Qiagen OneStep RT-PCR kit. The libraries were constructed in a second round of multiplex PCR and then size-selected and purified. Sequencing of the libraries was done on an Illumina HiSeq2000 using paired-end 100 bp reads. As for the original processing: SOAPnuke was used to process the raw data, throwing out any read that contained adapters or uncalled bases, had a mean Phred below 15, or lacked an exact constant-primer or identifier match. High-quality paired reads were merged with COPE v1.2.5, and unique nucleotide sequences were defined as clonotypes. Clonotypes were aligned to IMGT TRBV, TRBD and TRBJ reference segments using MiTCR v1.1. The analysis included only V-J combinations with a frequency above 0.0001, which together covered around 99% of the repertoires. A TCS score was defined as the ratio between F50 (clonal expansion) and ExV (chaos), using BLOSUM62-based TCRdist between CDR3 peptides within each V-J. Welch's t-statistics and random forest reduced several hundred V-J features to roughly 13, which were used in a naive Bayes classifier (R e1071). TCRdb reran the public reads through fastp at Q25 and MiXCR, keeping productive beta chains. Here each entry gathers all rows of one CDR3 protein and keeps the most common genes and DNA. Here the V and J calls rest on TCRdb's processing, not on the authors' analysis. This sample holds approximately 610,000 distinct CDR3 sequences; around 17% were observed only once. The ten biggest clones cover about 20% of the sample.

Remarks on this clonotype: Its antigen specificity is not known. No base-level quality is on record; no much larger clone is a single base apart.

Sequencing input: blood. This TCR was recovered from a young woman with Graves' hyperthyroidism. Recombination joined TRBV24-1 with TRBJ2-6; a tentative D match to TRBD1 spans 6 bases. The CDR3: CATSDLHGTGANVLTF. The DNA sequence is given as TGTGCCACCAGTGATTTGCACGGGACAGGGGCCAACGTCCTGACTTTC.